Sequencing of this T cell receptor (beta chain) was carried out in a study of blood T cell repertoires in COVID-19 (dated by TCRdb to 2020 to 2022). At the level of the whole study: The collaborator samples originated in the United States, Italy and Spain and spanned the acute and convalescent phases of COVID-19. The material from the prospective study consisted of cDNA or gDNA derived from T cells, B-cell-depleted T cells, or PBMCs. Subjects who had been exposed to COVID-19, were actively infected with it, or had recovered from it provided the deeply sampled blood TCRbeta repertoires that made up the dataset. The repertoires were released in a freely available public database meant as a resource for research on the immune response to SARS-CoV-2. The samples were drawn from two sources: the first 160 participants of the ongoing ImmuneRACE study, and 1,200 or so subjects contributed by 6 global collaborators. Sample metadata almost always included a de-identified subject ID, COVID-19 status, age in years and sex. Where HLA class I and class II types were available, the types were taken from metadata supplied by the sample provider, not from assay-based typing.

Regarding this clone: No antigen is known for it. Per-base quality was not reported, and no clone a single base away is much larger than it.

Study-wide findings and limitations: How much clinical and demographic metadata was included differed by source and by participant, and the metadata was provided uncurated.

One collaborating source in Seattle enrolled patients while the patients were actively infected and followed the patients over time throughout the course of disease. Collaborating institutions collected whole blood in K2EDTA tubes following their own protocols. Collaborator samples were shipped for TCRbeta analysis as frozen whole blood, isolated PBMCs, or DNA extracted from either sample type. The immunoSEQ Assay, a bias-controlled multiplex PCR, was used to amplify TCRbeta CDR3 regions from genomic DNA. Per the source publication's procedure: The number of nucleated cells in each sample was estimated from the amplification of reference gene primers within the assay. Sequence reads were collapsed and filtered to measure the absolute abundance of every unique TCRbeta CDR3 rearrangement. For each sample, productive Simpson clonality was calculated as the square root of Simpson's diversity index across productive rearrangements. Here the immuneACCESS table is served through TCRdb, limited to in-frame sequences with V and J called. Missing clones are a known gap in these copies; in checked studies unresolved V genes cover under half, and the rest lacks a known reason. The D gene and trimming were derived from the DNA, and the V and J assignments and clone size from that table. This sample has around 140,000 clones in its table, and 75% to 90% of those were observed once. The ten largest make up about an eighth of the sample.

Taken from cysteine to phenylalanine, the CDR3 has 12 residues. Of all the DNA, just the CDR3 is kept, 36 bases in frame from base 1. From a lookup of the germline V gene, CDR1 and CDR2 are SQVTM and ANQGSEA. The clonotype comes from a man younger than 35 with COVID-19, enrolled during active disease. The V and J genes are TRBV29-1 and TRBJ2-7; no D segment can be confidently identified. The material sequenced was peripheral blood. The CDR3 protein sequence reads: CGAGSRVYEQYF. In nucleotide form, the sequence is TGCGGAGCCGGGTCTCGGGTCTACGAGCAGTACTTC.